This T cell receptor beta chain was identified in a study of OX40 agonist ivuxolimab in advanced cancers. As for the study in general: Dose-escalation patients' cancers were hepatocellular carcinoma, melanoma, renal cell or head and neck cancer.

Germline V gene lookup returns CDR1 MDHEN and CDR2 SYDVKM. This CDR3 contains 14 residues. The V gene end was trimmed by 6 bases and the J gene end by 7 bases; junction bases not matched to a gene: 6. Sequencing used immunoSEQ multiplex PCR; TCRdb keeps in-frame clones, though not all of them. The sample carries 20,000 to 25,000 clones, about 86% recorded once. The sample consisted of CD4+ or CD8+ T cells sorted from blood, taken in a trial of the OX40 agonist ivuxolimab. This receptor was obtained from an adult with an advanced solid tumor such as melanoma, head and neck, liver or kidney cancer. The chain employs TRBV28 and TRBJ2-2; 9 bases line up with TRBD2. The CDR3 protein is CASRIAGVVGELFF. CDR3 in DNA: TGTGCCAGCAGGATAGCGGGAGTGGTCGGGGAGCTGTTTTTT.